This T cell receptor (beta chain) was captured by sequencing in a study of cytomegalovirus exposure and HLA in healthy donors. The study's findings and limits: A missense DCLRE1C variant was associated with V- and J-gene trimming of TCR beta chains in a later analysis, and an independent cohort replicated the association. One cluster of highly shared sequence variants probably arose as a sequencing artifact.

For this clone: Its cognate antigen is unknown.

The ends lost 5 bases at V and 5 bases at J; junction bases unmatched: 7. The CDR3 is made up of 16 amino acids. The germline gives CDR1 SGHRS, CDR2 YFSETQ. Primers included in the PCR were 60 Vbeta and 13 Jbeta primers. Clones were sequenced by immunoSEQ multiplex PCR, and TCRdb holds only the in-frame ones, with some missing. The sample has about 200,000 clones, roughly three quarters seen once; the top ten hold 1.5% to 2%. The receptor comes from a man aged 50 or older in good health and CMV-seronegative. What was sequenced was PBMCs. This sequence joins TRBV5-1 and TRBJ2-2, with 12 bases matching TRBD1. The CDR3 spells CASRGGQGARTGELFF. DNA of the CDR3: TGCGCCAGCAGAGGGGGACAGGGGGCGCGAACCGGGGAGCTGTTTTTT. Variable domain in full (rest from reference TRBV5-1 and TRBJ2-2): KAGVTQTPRYLIKTRGQQVTLSCSPISGHRSVSWYQQTPGQGLQFLFEYFSETQRNKGNFPGRFSGRQFSNSRSEMNVSTLELGDSALYLCASRGGQGARTGELFFGEGSRLTVL.